One sample yielded the 21 T cell receptor beta chains listed below, sequenced in a study of blood T cell repertoires in COVID-19. The protocol was immunoSEQ multiplex PCR, while the TCRdb copy is restricted to in-frame clones and leaves out a portion. The sample lists 55,000 to 75,000 clones, about 81% occurring once. The specimen was peripheral blood. Receptor source: a human donor in a cohort sampled during active COVID-19.

The chain uses TRBV7-9 and TRBJ2-5; D possibly corresponds to TRBD2 (6 bases). Trimming removed 5 bases from V and 4 bases from J, with 17 bases in between. Germline CDR1 reads SEHNR; CDR2 reads FQNEAQ (reference sequence). The CDR3 extends over 15 amino acids. DNA for the CDR3: TGTGCCAGCAGCCAGCCCGGGACTCCCTCAGAGACCCAGTACTTC. Translated, it gives CASSQPGTPSETQYF.

The gene calls are TRBV9 and TRBJ1-2; no definite D call. Trimming pared 2 bases from V and 10 bases from J, leaving 9 bases between. The germline V gene has CDR1 SGDLS and CDR2 YYNGEE. The CDR3 is 11 amino acids. Here the CDR3 DNA reads TGTGCCAGCAGCGTCGGAGTCGACTACACCTTC. It is translated as CASSVGVDYTF.

The chain carries TRBV4-1 and TRBJ2-3; tentative D call: TRBD2 (6 bases). The V and J ends lost 0 bases and 5 bases respectively, with 6 bases between them. CDR3 length: 13 amino acids. CDR1 and CDR2 (germline): MGHRA, YSYEKL. The CDR3 region is CASSQEGGDTQYF. Here the CDR3 DNA reads TGCGCCAGCAGCCAAGAGGGGGGAGATACGCAGTATTTT.

The chain combines TRBV27 with TRBJ2-2, with D unresolved. CDR3 length: 14 residues. Per germline, CDR1 MNHEY and CDR2 SMNVEV (reference sequence). The V and J ends lost 7 bases and 13 bases respectively, with 22 bases between them. The CDR3 protein is CASTHLDSLGVLFF. CDR3 DNA: TGTGCCAGCACCCACCTAGACTCCCTCGGCGTGCTGTTTTTT.

The gene calls are TRBV9 and TRBJ2-3, with 8 nucleotides matching TRBD2. Germline-derived CDR1 and CDR2 are SGDLS and YYNGEE. Trimming at V came to 0 bases and at J to 2 bases, leaving 2 bases not matched to a gene. The CDR3 spans 15 residues. In nucleotides, the CDR3 is TGTGCCAGCAGCGTAGTCGGGAGGGCCACAGATACGCAGTATTTT. This encodes CASSVVGRATDTQYF.

The sample holds a few counts of this clone. The chain's CDR3 is CASSPTRVSGNTIYF. The DNA of the CDR3 is TGTGCCAGCAGCCCCACCCGGGTATCTGGAAACACCATATATTTT. This chain connects TRBV7-9 to TRBJ1-3, with D uncertain. The germline gives CDR1 SEHNR, CDR2 FQNEAQ (reference sequence). The CDR3 contains 15 residues. The germline V and J ends were trimmed by 5 bases and 1 base, with 12 bases remaining between them.

The chain links TRBV30 to TRBJ2-3; 7 positions match TRBD1. This CDR3 region has 13 residues. Germline V CDR1 and CDR2: GTSNPN, SVGIG (reference sequence). The ends lost 2 bases at V and 4 bases at J; junction bases unmatched: 3. CDR3 sequence (DNA): TGTGCCTGGAGTCTAGGGGGCGCAGATACGCAGTATTTT. It translates to CAWSLGGADTQYF.

CDR3 DNA: TGTGCCAGCAGCTCGGGACTAGCGGCCTACGAGCAGTACTTC. It codes for CASSSGLAAYEQYF. The chain recombines TRBV5-6 with TRBJ2-7, with TRBD2 identical over 11 bases. The trim removed 3 bases at V and 2 bases at J, leaving 1 base unmatched. There are 14 residues in the CDR3. CDR1 is SGHDT and CDR2 is YYEEEE in the germline V gene.

The rearrangement joins TRBV11-2 to TRBJ2-5; the D is unclear. CDR3 length equals 12 residues. Trimming cost V 5 bases and J 5 bases, with 9 bases left between them. Germline-derived CDR1 and CDR2 are SGHAT and FQNNGV. The CDR3 is CASSPPAETQYF. The CDR3 DNA reads TGTGCCAGCAGCCCTCCCGCGGAGACCCAGTACTTC.

The CDR3 nucleotides are TGTGCCAGCAGCTTAGGGATAAATGGGGCTAGAGGAGAGACCCAGTACTTC. Translating it yields CASSLGINGARGETQYF. The chain combines TRBV11-2 with TRBJ2-5; possible D gene TRBD1, 5 bases. Germline V CDR1 and CDR2: SGHAT, FQNNGV. CDR3 length equals 17 residues. With 1 base removed from V and 4 bases from J, the gap between germline ends came to 19 bases. Variable domain in full (rest from reference TRBV11-2 and TRBJ2-5): EAGVAQSPRYKIIEKRQSVAFWCNPISGHATLYWYQQILGQGPKLLIQFQNNGVVDDSQLPKDRFSAERLKGVDSTLKIQPAKLEDSAVYLCASSLGINGARGETQYFGPGTRLLVL.

The V gene is TRBV28, the J gene TRBJ2-1; D is possibly TRBD2 (5 bases). CDR3 length: 14 residues. Deletions cut 2 bases from V and 6 bases from J, with 11 bases between. Per the germline V gene, CDR1 is MDHEN and CDR2 is SYDVKM. In DNA form, the CDR3 reads TGTGCCAGCAGTTTAAGTGGACTCCGCAATGAGCAGTTCTTC. It specifies CASSLSGLRNEQFF.

The chain links TRBV7-9 to TRBJ2-5; 8 nucleotides match TRBD2. The CDR3 contains 17 residues. V was pared by 1 base and J by 7 bases, with 14 bases of the junction left unmatched. The germline V gene encodes CDR1 SEHNR and CDR2 FQNEAQ (reference sequence). CDR3: CASSLGSGITSGGTQYF. CDR3 nucleotides: TGTGCCAGCAGCTTAGGTAGCGGGATTACTAGCGGAGGGACCCAGTACTTC.

This chain connects TRBV4-1 to TRBJ2-7; D is perhaps TRBD1 (7 bases). The CDR3 consists of 16 residues. Germline V gene lookup returns CDR1 MGHRA and CDR2 YSYEKL. Trimming stripped 0 bases from V and 3 bases from J, with 15 bases between. The CDR3 loop reads CASSQDRAGQSYEQYF. The CDR3 coding sequence is TGCGCCAGCAGCCAAGATCGGGCGGGACAGAGCTACGAGCAGTACTTC.

The chain couples TRBV7-9 to TRBJ2-3; tentative D call: TRBD1 (5 bases). Trimming shortened V by 5 bases and J by 2 bases, and 14 bases separated the two germline ends. Germline CDR1 and CDR2: SEHNR and FQNEAQ (reference sequence). The CDR3 has 15 amino acids. The CDR3 DNA reads TGTGCCAGCAGCAACGCCGACAGAAACACAGATACGCAGTATTTT. Translating gives CASSNADRNTDTQYF.

J is TRBJ1-4 and V is TRBV4-1; 9 bases are shared with TRBD1. V dropped 2 bases and J dropped 6; count of bases not matched to a gene: 4. Germline values: CDR1 MGHRA, CDR2 YSYEKL. The CDR3 runs 15 residues. The CDR3 sequence is CASSQMTGGDEKLFF. In nucleotides, the CDR3 is TGCGCCAGCAGCCAAATGACAGGGGGGGATGAAAAACTGTTTTTT.

Only one count was recorded for this clone. The chain combines TRBV30 with TRBJ1-1; unclear D gene. The CDR3 contains 15 residues. The germline CDR1 and CDR2 sequences are GTSNPN and SVGIG (reference sequence). V shed 3 bases and J shed 6 bases, with 20 bases lying between them. The CDR3 region has the DNA TGTGCCTGGAGCCGCAGACTGGGAGGTAATGCTGAAGCTTTCTTT. Translated, it gives CAWSRRLGGNAEAFF.

This chain's CDR3 is CASNPTPTGTEAFF. For the CDR3, the DNA is TGTGCCAGCAATCCCACACCGACTGGCACTGAAGCTTTCTTT. This chain joins TRBV28 and TRBJ1-1; D call uncertain. CDR1 and CDR2 from the germline V gene are MDHEN and SYDVKM. V dropped 7 bases and J dropped 4 bases, with 16 bases sitting between them. CDR3 size: 14 residues.

The genes are TRBV24-1 and TRBJ1-2, with D uncertain. CDR1 and CDR2 from the germline V gene are KGHDR and SFDVKD. Trimming took 3 bases from V and 5 from J, leaving 9 bases between them. The CDR3 has 13 residues. The CDR3 here is CATSDHTTYGYTF. In DNA form, the CDR3 reads TGTGCCACCAGTGATCATACTACGTATGGCTACACCTTC.

V is TRBV5-6 and J is TRBJ1-2, with D possibly being TRBD1 (6 bases). CDR1 is SGHDT, CDR2 YYEEEE, per germline. The CDR3 has 17 amino acids. With 2 bases removed from V and 4 bases from J, the gap between germline ends came to 21 bases. CDR3 nucleotide sequence: TGTGCCAGCAGCTTCGGGGAGGGGGTCCAAACCCTCTATGGCTACACCTTC. This sequence encodes CASSFGEGVQTLYGYTF.

The rearrangement uses TRBV25-1 and TRBJ2-1; 7 bases fit TRBD2. CDR1 MGHDK and CDR2 SYGVNS come from the germline V gene. Trimming at V came to 4 bases and at J to 7 bases, leaving 7 bases not matched to a gene. This CDR3 has 14 amino acids. The CDR3 reads CASSGIISGNEQFF. CDR3 nucleotide sequence: TGTGCCAGCAGTGGGATTATTAGCGGGAATGAGCAGTTCTTC.

This sequence joins TRBV19 and TRBJ2-5; D perhaps matches TRBD1 (6 bases). The V gene lost 4 bases and the J gene lost 5 bases, with 11 bases spanning the gap. CDR1 and CDR2 (germline): LNHDA, SQIVND (reference sequence). This CDR3 has 13 amino acids. The CDR3 nucleotides read TGTGCCAGTAGTAAGCTGCAGGGGGAGACCCAGTACTTC. Translated: CASSKLQGETQYF.